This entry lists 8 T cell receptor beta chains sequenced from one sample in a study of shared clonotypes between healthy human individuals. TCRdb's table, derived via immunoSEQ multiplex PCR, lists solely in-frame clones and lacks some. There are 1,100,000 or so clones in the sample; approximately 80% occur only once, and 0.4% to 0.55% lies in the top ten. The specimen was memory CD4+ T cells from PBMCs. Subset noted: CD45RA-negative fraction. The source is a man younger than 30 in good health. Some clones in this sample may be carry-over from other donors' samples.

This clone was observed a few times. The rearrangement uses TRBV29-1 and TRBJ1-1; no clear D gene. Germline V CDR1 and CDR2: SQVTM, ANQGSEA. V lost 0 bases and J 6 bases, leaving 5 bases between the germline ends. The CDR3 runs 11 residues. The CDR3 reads CSVEDRAEAFF. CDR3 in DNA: TGCAGCGTTGAAGATCGCGCTGAAGCTTTCTTT. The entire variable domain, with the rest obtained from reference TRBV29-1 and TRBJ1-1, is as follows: SAVISQKPSRDICQRGTSLTIQCQVDSQVTMMFWYRQQPGQSLTLIATANQGSEATYESGFVIDKFPISRPNLTFSTLTVSNMSPEDSSIYLCSVEDRAEAFFGQGTRLTVV.

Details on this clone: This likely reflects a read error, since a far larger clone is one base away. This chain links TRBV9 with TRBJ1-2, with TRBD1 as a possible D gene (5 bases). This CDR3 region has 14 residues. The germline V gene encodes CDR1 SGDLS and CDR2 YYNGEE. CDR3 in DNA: TGTGCCAGCAGCCCTCCTCAGGGAAGAACTGGCTGCACCTTC. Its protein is CASSPPQGRTGCTF.

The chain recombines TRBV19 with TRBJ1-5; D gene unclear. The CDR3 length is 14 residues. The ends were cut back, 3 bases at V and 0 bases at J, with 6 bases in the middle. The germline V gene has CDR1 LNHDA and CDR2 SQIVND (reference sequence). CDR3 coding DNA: TGTGCCAGTAGTATCTTCCATAGCAATCAGCCCCAGCATTTT. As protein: CASSIFHSNQPQHF.

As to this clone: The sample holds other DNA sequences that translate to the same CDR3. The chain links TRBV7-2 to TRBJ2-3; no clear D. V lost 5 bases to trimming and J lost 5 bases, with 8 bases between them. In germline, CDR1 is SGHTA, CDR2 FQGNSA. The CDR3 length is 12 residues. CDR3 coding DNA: TGTGCCAGCAGCCCCCTTCGAGATACGCAGTATTTT. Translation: CASSPLRDTQYF.

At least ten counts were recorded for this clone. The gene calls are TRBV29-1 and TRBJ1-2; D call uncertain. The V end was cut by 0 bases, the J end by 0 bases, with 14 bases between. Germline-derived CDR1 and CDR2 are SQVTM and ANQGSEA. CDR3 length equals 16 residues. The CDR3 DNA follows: TGCAGCGTTGAAGATAGAGGGAGCGGCTCTAACTATGGCTACACCTTC. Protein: CSVEDRGSGSNYGYTF.

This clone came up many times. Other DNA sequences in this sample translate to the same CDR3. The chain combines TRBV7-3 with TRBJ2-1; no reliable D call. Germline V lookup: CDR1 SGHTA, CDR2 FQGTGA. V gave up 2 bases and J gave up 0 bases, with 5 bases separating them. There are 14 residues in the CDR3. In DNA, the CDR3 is TGTGCCAGCAGCTTAGAGAGCTCCTACAATGAGCAGTTCTTC. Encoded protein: CASSLESSYNEQFF.

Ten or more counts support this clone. For the CDR3, the DNA is TGTGCCAGCAGTGTGGGGACTGCATACGAGCAGTACTTC. Its translation: CASSVGTAYEQYF. The chain employs TRBV2 and TRBJ2-7, with D perhaps TRBD2 (6 bases). Between the trimmed V and J ends, which lost 4 bases and 4 bases, there was a span of 11 bases. Germline assignment: CDR1 SNHLY and CDR2 FYNNEI. This CDR3 contains 13 residues.

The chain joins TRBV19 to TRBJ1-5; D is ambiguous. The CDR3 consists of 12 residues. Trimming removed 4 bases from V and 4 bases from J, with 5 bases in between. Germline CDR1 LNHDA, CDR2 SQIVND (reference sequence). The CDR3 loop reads CASSNDNQPQHF. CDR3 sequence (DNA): TGTGCCAGTAGTAATGATAATCAGCCCCAGCATTTT.